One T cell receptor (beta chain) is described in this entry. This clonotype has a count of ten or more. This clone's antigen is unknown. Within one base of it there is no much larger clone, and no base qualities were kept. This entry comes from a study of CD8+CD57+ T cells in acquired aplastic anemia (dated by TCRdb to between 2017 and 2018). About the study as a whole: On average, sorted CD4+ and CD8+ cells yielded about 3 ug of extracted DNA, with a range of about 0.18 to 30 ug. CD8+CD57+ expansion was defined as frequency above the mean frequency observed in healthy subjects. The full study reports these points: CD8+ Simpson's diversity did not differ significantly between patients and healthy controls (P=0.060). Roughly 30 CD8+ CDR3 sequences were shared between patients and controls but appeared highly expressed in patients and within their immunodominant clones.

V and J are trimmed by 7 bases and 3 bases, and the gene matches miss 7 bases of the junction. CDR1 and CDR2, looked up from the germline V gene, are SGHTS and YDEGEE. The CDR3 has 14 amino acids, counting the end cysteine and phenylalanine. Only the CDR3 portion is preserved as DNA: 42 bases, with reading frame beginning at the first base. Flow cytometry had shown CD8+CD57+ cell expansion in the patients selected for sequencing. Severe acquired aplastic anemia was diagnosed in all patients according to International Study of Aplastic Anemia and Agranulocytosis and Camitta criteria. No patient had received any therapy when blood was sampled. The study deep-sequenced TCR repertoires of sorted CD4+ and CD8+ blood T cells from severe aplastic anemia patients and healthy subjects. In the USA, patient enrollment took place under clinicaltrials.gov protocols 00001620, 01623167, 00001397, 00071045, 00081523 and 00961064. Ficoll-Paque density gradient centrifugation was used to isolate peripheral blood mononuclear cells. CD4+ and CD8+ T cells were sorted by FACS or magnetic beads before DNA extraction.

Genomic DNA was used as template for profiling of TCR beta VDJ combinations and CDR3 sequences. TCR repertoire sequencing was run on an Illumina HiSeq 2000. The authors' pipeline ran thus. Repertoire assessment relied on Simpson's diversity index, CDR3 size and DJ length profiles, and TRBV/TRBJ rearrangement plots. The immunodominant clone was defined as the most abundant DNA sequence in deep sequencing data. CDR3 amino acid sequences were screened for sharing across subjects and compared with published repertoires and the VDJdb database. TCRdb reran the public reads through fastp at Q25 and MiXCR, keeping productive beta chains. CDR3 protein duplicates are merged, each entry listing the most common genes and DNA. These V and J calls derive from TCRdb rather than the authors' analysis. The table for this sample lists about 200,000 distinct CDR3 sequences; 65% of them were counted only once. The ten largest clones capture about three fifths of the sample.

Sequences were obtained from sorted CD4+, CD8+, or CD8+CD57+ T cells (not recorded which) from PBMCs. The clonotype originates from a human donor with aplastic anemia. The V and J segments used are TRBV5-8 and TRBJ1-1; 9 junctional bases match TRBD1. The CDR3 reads CASLRDREDTEAFF. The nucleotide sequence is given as TGTGCCAGCCTCCGGGACAGGGAGGACACTGAAGCTTTCTTT.